Detailed here is one T cell receptor beta chain. Its antigen target is currently unknown. Base quality data are lacking; no much larger clone is found one base away. The sample belongs to a study of blood T cell repertoires in COVID-19 (TCRdb year 2020). Regarding the research as a whole: Samples from collaborators originated in the United States, Italy and Spain and spanned both the acute and convalescent phases of COVID-19. A de-identified subject ID, COVID-19 status, age in years and sex were almost always included in the sample metadata. Samples were obtained from the ongoing ImmuneRACE study (first 160 participants) and from about 1,300 subjects provided by 6 global collaborators. A freely available public database, intended as a resource for researchers studying the immune response to SARS-CoV-2, is where the repertoires were released. Deeply sampled blood TCRbeta repertoires from subjects exposed to, actively infected with, or recovered from COVID-19 were included in the dataset. HLA class I and class II types, where available, came from metadata supplied by the sample provider rather than from assay-based typing. The prospective study material was composed of cDNA or gDNA derived from T cells, B-cell-depleted T cells, or PBMCs.

From the germline V gene (reference sequence), CDR1 is GTSNPN and CDR2 is SVGIG. Its CDR3 holds 13 amino acids, cysteine through phenylalanine. Just the 39-base CDR3 DNA is kept, in frame starting at base 1. V is shortened by 3 bases, J by 2 bases, and the region joining them spans 7 bases. General study outcomes and caveats: Clinical and demographic metadata were provided uncurated, with the amount varying by source and participant.

TCRbeta CDR3 regions were amplified from genomic DNA using the immunoSEQ Assay, a bias-controlled multiplex PCR. Concerning the study's data processing: The number of nucleated cells in each sample was estimated from the amplification of reference gene primers within the assay. To quantify the absolute abundance of each unique TCRbeta CDR3 rearrangement, sequence reads were collapsed and filtered. For each sample, productive Simpson clonality was calculated as the square root of Simpson's diversity index over productive rearrangements. TCRdb retrieved this table from immuneACCESS and kept in-frame rearrangements only. Not all clones are present; in checked studies, unresolved V genes account for under half, and no reason is known for the remainder. That table is the source of V, J and clone size, and D and trimming were worked out from the DNA. For this sample there are under 300,000 clones; 86% appear just once. In total, the top ten clones hold 3.6% of the sample.

Each collaborating institution followed its own protocols to collect whole blood in K2EDTA tubes. For TCRbeta analysis, collaborators shipped samples as frozen whole blood, isolated PBMCs, or DNA extracted from either of those sample types. This chain joins TRBV30 to TRBJ2-2; the D gene remains uncertain. The receptor's source is a man aged 18 to 29 with active or convalescent COVID-19. What was sequenced was peripheral blood. The CDR3 amino acid sequence is: CAWSRTNTGELFF. The DNA reads as follows: TGTGCCTGGAGCCGAACTAACACCGGGGAGCTGTTTTTT. With the portions outside the CDR3 filled from the reference TRBV30 and TRBJ2-2 genes, the complete variable region becomes SQTIHQWPATLVQPVGSPLSLECTVEGTSNPNLYWYRQAAGRGLQLLFYSVGIGQISSEVPQNLSASRPQDRQFILSSKKLLLSDSGFYLCAWSRTNTGELFFGEGSRLTVL.